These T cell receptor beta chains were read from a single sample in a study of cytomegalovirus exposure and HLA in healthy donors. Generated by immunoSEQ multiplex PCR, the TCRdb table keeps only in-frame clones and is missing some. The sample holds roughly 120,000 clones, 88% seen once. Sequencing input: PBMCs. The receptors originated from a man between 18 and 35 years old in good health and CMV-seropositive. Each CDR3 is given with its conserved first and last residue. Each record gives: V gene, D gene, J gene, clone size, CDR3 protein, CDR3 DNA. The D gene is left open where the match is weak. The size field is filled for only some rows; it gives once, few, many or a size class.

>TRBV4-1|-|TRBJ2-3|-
CASTQVYPPGWGTDTQYF
TGCGCCAGCACCCAAGTCTACCCCCCGGGGTGGGGCACAGATACGCAGTATTTT
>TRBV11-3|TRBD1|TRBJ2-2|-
CASRHRDSGELFF
TGTGCCAGCAGACACCGGGACAGCGGGGAGCTGTTTTTT
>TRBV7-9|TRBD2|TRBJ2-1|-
CASSPLGGANNEQFF
TGTGCCAGCAGCCCGCTCGGGGGGGCCAACAATGAGCAGTTCTTC
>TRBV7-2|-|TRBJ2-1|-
CASSWLQAYNEQFF
TGTGCCAGCAGCTGGCTACAGGCGTACAATGAGCAGTTCTTC
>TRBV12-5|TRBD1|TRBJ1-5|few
CASGFTGVGFLYSNQPQHF
TGTGCTAGTGGTTTCACAGGGGTGGGGTTTCTATATAGCAATCAGCCCCAGCATTTT
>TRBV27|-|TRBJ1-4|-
CASSPTGRSNEKLFF
TGTGCCAGCAGCCCCACAGGGCGGAGTAATGAAAAACTGTTTTTT
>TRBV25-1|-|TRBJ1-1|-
CAGSPGARVNTEAFF
TGTGCCGGCAGTCCAGGGGCGAGGGTGAACACTGAAGCTTTCTTT
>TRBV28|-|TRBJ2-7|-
CASSRQGYEQYF
TGTGCCAGCAGTCGTCAGGGGTACGAGCAGTACTTC
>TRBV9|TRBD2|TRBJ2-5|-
CASSGGEGETQYF
TGTGCCAGCAGCGGAGGGGAGGGAGAGACCCAGTACTTC
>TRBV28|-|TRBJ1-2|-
CASTSYRNYGYTF
TGTGCCAGCACCTCGTACAGGAACTATGGCTACACCTTC
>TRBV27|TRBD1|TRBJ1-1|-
CASSHRGTEAFF
TGTGCCAGCAGTCACAGGGGAACTGAAGCTTTCTTT